This is a list of T cell receptor beta chains from one sample in a study of CD8 T cells in Susac syndrome. TCRdb ran MiXCR on the immunoSEQ multiplex PCR reads and lists one entry per CDR3 protein. The data show about 300,000 distinct CDR3 sequences, 75% to 90% seen once. Sample: CD8+ T cells from PBMCs. These receptors originate from a human donor with multiple sclerosis. The CDR3 runs from the conserved cysteine through the conserved F or W. Fields, in order: D gene, V gene, J gene, clone size, CDR3 length, CDR3 protein, CDR3 DNA. The D gene is left open where the match is weak. Not all rows give a size; the values are once, few, many and, for expanded clones, a class.

D gene: TRBD1; V gene: TRBV4-3; J gene: TRBJ1-2; clone size: .; CDR3 length: 15; CDR3 protein: CASSHDRGLNYGYTF; CDR3 DNA: TGCGCCAGCAGCCACGACAGGGGGCTTAACTATGGCTACACCTTC
D gene: .; V gene: TRBV30; J gene: TRBJ1-1; clone size: .; CDR3 length: 12; CDR3 protein: CAWSWSWAEAFF; CDR3 DNA: TGTGCCTGGAGTTGGAGTTGGGCTGAAGCTTTCTTT
D gene: TRBD1; V gene: TRBV7-2; J gene: TRBJ2-1; clone size: .; CDR3 length: 17; CDR3 protein: CASSFGTGSGSHNEQFF; CDR3 DNA: TGTGCCAGCAGCTTCGGGACAGGGTCAGGGTCCCACAATGAGCAGTTCTTC
D gene: .; V gene: TRBV7-9; J gene: TRBJ2-5; clone size: .; CDR3 length: 14; CDR3 protein: CASSHRTAQETQYF; CDR3 DNA: TGTGCCAGCAGCCACCGGACAGCCCAAGAGACCCAGTACTTC
D gene: .; V gene: TRBV6-2/TRBV6-3; J gene: TRBJ2-7; clone size: few; CDR3 length: 15; CDR3 protein: CASSYQASESYEQYF; CDR3 DNA: TGTGCCAGCAGTTACCAGGCTAGCGAGTCCTACGAGCAGTACTTC
D gene: TRBD2; V gene: TRBV11-2; J gene: TRBJ2-5; clone size: .; CDR3 length: 16; CDR3 protein: CASSLTSVRPQETQYF; CDR3 DNA: TGTGCCAGCAGCCTCACTAGCGTCAGACCCCAAGAGACCCAGTACTTC
D gene: TRBD2; V gene: TRBV7-6; J gene: TRBJ2-1; clone size: .; CDR3 length: 19; CDR3 protein: CASSLSSDKAWEGPDEQFF; CDR3 DNA: TGTGCCAGCAGCTTATCTAGTGACAAAGCGTGGGAGGGCCCCGATGAGCAGTTCTTC
D gene: TRBD1; V gene: TRBV28; J gene: TRBJ1-3; clone size: .; CDR3 length: 15; CDR3 protein: CASRRDRGPGNTIYF; CDR3 DNA: TGTGCCAGCAGGAGAGACAGGGGTCCAGGAAACACCATATATTTT
D gene: TRBD2; V gene: TRBV5-1; J gene: TRBJ2-7; clone size: .; CDR3 length: 14; CDR3 protein: CASSTSGIAYEQYF; CDR3 DNA: TGCGCCAGCAGCACAAGCGGGATAGCCTACGAGCAGTACTTC
D gene: TRBD2; V gene: TRBV13; J gene: TRBJ2-2; clone size: .; CDR3 length: 15; CDR3 protein: CASSLRGENTGELFF; CDR3 DNA: TGTGCCAGCAGCTTACGGGGGGAGAACACCGGGGAGCTGTTTTTT
D gene: .; V gene: TRBV27; J gene: TRBJ2-5; clone size: .; CDR3 length: 18; CDR3 protein: CASSLFRDNRGSQETQYF; CDR3 DNA: TGTGCCAGCAGTTTATTCCGGGACAACCGAGGGTCCCAAGAGACCCAGTACTTC
D gene: TRBD2; V gene: TRBV20-1; J gene: TRBJ2-5; clone size: .; CDR3 length: 16; CDR3 protein: CSHPGATSGDVETQYF; CDR3 DNA: TGCAGTCACCCGGGGGCGACTAGCGGGGATGTGGAGACCCAGTACTTC
D gene: .; V gene: TRBV30; J gene: TRBJ2-2; clone size: .; CDR3 length: 13; CDR3 protein: CAWSVASTGELFF; CDR3 DNA: TGTGCCTGGAGTGTGGCTTCAACCGGGGAGCTGTTTTTT
D gene: TRBD1; V gene: TRBV20-1; J gene: TRBJ2-5; clone size: .; CDR3 length: 15; CDR3 protein: CSARDQGTGMETQYF; CDR3 DNA: TGCAGTGCTAGAGATCAGGGGACAGGGATGGAGACCCAGTACTTC
D gene: .; V gene: TRBV7-9; J gene: TRBJ2-7; clone size: .; CDR3 length: 17; CDR3 protein: CASTPKAGPISSYEQYF; CDR3 DNA: TGTGCCAGCACCCCAAAAGCAGGGCCTATAAGCTCCTACGAGCAGTACTTC
D gene: .; V gene: TRBV11-2; J gene: TRBJ2-1; clone size: once; CDR3 length: 17; CDR3 protein: CASKGRRIQGGNNEQFF; CDR3 DNA: TGTGCCAGCAAGGGGCGTCGAATTCAGGGAGGAAACAATGAGCAGTTCTTC
D gene: TRBD1; V gene: TRBV5-4; J gene: TRBJ2-7; clone size: .; CDR3 length: 17; CDR3 protein: CASSFGTGGNLVYEQYF; CDR3 DNA: TGTGCCAGCAGCTTCGGGACAGGGGGCAATTTGGTCTACGAGCAGTACTTC
D gene: TRBD1; V gene: TRBV4-3; J gene: TRBJ2-7; clone size: .; CDR3 length: 16; CDR3 protein: CASSQLGGQGTYEQYF; CDR3 DNA: TGCGCCAGCAGCCAATTAGGGGGACAGGGAACCTACGAGCAGTACTTC
D gene: .; V gene: TRBV7-9; J gene: TRBJ1-2; clone size: .; CDR3 length: 12; CDR3 protein: CASSLGDGPYTF; CDR3 DNA: TGTGCCAGCAGCTTAGGGGACGGTCCCTACACCTTC
D gene: .; V gene: TRBV19; J gene: TRBJ1-1; clone size: .; CDR3 length: 13; CDR3 protein: CASSIVRDTEAFF; CDR3 DNA: TGTGCCAGTAGTATAGTCCGGGACACTGAAGCTTTCTTT
D gene: .; V gene: TRBV29-1; J gene: TRBJ2-7; clone size: .; CDR3 length: 13; CDR3 protein: CSVPSAGSYEQYF; CDR3 DNA: TGCAGCGTTCCGTCGGCAGGGTCCTACGAGCAGTACTTC
D gene: .; V gene: TRBV13; J gene: TRBJ2-7; clone size: .; CDR3 length: 16; CDR3 protein: CASSDQNRGSRGEQYF; CDR3 DNA: TGTGCCAGCAGCGATCAAAACAGGGGATCCCGGGGGGAGCAGTACTTC
D gene: .; V gene: TRBV7-9; J gene: TRBJ2-7; clone size: .; CDR3 length: 15; CDR3 protein: CASNIPEQGGYEQYF; CDR3 DNA: TGTGCCAGCAACATACCGGAGCAGGGTGGGTACGAGCAGTACTTC
D gene: .; V gene: TRBV7-3; J gene: TRBJ2-1; clone size: .; CDR3 length: 11; CDR3 protein: CASRFGNEQFF; CDR3 DNA: TGTGCCAGCAGGTTTGGAAATGAGCAGTTCTTC
D gene: .; V gene: TRBV6-4; J gene: TRBJ2-3; clone size: .; CDR3 length: 13; CDR3 protein: CASSDSDQDTQYF; CDR3 DNA: TGTGCCAGCAGTGACTCGGACCAGGATACGCAGTATTTT
D gene: .; V gene: TRBV6-2/TRBV6-3; J gene: TRBJ2-3; clone size: .; CDR3 length: 15; CDR3 protein: CASNQGLAATDTQYF; CDR3 DNA: TGTGCCAGCAACCAAGGGCTAGCCGCCACAGATACGCAGTATTTT
D gene: .; V gene: TRBV19; J gene: TRBJ2-2; clone size: .; CDR3 length: 12; CDR3 protein: CASGTLPGELFF; CDR3 DNA: TGTGCCAGTGGGACTCTGCCCGGGGAGCTGTTTTTT
D gene: TRBD1; V gene: TRBV5-1; J gene: TRBJ2-6; clone size: .; CDR3 length: 18; CDR3 protein: CASSSTGDRASGANVLTF; CDR3 DNA: TGCGCCAGCAGCTCTACTGGGGACAGGGCCTCTGGGGCCAACGTCCTGACTTTC
D gene: .; V gene: TRBV28; J gene: TRBJ2-1; clone size: .; CDR3 length: 12; CDR3 protein: CASSPGWNEQFF; CDR3 DNA: TGTGCCAGCAGCCCTGGGTGGAATGAGCAGTTCTTC
D gene: .; V gene: TRBV27; J gene: TRBJ2-1; clone size: .; CDR3 length: 14; CDR3 protein: CASSWVTSYNEQFF; CDR3 DNA: TGTGCCAGCAGTTGGGTCACCTCCTACAATGAGCAGTTCTTC
D gene: .; V gene: TRBV27; J gene: TRBJ2-2; clone size: .; CDR3 length: 16; CDR3 protein: CASSFIRFGNTGELFF; CDR3 DNA: TGTGCCAGCAGTTTTATAAGGTTCGGTAACACCGGGGAGCTGTTTTTT
D gene: TRBD2; V gene: TRBV7-9; J gene: TRBJ2-1; clone size: .; CDR3 length: 17; CDR3 protein: CASSSTRLAGPTPEQFF; CDR3 DNA: TGTGCCAGCAGCTCCACCCGACTAGCGGGTCCTACCCCTGAGCAGTTCTTC
D gene: TRBD1; V gene: TRBV2; J gene: TRBJ2-5; clone size: .; CDR3 length: 15; CDR3 protein: CASSETGGVRETQYF; CDR3 DNA: TGTGCCAGCAGTGAGACAGGGGGAGTGAGGGAGACCCAGTACTTC
D gene: .; V gene: TRBV7-3; J gene: TRBJ2-2; clone size: once; CDR3 length: 14; CDR3 protein: CASSLLGFTGELFF; CDR3 DNA: TGTGCCAGCAGCTTACTGGGGTTCACCGGGGAGCTGTTTTTT
D gene: .; V gene: TRBV20-1; J gene: TRBJ2-2; clone size: .; CDR3 length: 12; CDR3 protein: CSAREATGELFF; CDR3 DNA: TGCAGTGCTAGAGAGGCCACCGGGGAGCTGTTTTTT
D gene: TRBD1; V gene: TRBV14; J gene: TRBJ2-2; clone size: few; CDR3 length: 14; CDR3 protein: CASSPGTGGGELFF; CDR3 DNA: TGTGCCAGCAGCCCCGGGACAGGGGGCGGGGAGCTGTTTTTT
D gene: .; V gene: TRBV4-3; J gene: TRBJ2-7; clone size: .; CDR3 length: 13; CDR3 protein: CASSHTQGREQYF; CDR3 DNA: TGCGCCAGCAGCCACACACAGGGTAGAGAGCAGTACTTC
D gene: .; V gene: TRBV23-1; J gene: TRBJ2-7; clone size: .; CDR3 length: 14; CDR3 protein: CASRAGTSSYEQYF; CDR3 DNA: TGCGCCAGCAGGGCGGGGACGTCCTCCTACGAGCAGTACTTC
D gene: .; V gene: TRBV7-9; J gene: TRBJ1-2; clone size: .; CDR3 length: 15; CDR3 protein: CASREGDFNSGGYTF; CDR3 DNA: TGTGCCAGCAGGGAGGGGGACTTTAACTCGGGAGGCTACACCTTC
D gene: TRBD2; V gene: TRBV20-1; J gene: TRBJ2-1; clone size: once; CDR3 length: 17; CDR3 protein: CSARIPRLAGGWNEQFF; CDR3 DNA: TGCAGTGCTAGAATTCCAAGACTAGCGGGGGGCTGGAATGAGCAGTTCTTC
D gene: TRBD2; V gene: TRBV4-1; J gene: TRBJ2-1; clone size: .; CDR3 length: 16; CDR3 protein: CASSQVMGTSYNEQFF; CDR3 DNA: TGCGCCAGCAGCCAAGTTATGGGGACTAGTTACAATGAGCAGTTCTTC
D gene: .; V gene: TRBV24-1; J gene: TRBJ2-3; clone size: .; CDR3 length: 18; CDR3 protein: CATSDFTPTGLGTDTQYF; CDR3 DNA: TGTGCCACCAGTGACTTCACTCCTACGGGCCTGGGAACAGATACGCAGTATTTT
D gene: .; V gene: TRBV19; J gene: TRBJ2-2; clone size: once; CDR3 length: 15; CDR3 protein: CASVLGTRGTGELFF; CDR3 DNA: TGTGCCAGTGTGCTGGGGACCCGGGGCACCGGGGAGCTGTTTTTT
D gene: TRBD1; V gene: TRBV5-4; J gene: TRBJ2-7; clone size: .; CDR3 length: 15; CDR3 protein: CASSFRTGGSYEQYF; CDR3 DNA: TGTGCCAGCAGCTTCCGGACAGGGGGGAGCTACGAGCAGTACTTC
D gene: .; V gene: TRBV20-1; J gene: TRBJ2-2; clone size: .; CDR3 length: 13; CDR3 protein: CSASGPITGELFF; CDR3 DNA: TGCAGTGCTAGTGGGCCCATCACCGGGGAGCTGTTTTTT
D gene: TRBD2; V gene: TRBV27; J gene: TRBJ2-3; clone size: .; CDR3 length: 17; CDR3 protein: CASSSPALRGSTDTQYF; CDR3 DNA: TGTGCCAGCAGTTCCCCGGCGCTGCGGGGGAGCACAGATACGCAGTATTTT
D gene: .; V gene: TRBV9; J gene: TRBJ2-7; clone size: few; CDR3 length: 14; CDR3 protein: CASSVSTGSYEQYF; CDR3 DNA: TGTGCCAGCAGCGTAAGTACGGGCTCCTACGAGCAGTACTTC
D gene: .; V gene: TRBV7-2; J gene: TRBJ2-1; clone size: few; CDR3 length: 12; CDR3 protein: CASSPLDNEQFF; CDR3 DNA: TGTGCCAGCAGCCCCCTTGACAATGAGCAGTTCTTC
D gene: .; V gene: TRBV4-1; J gene: TRBJ2-6; clone size: .; CDR3 length: 18; CDR3 protein: CASSQGSLLSPGANVLTF; CDR3 DNA: TGCGCCAGCAGCCAAGGGAGCCTTTTAAGCCCTGGGGCCAACGTCCTGACTTTC
D gene: .; V gene: TRBV7-9; J gene: TRBJ2-3; clone size: .; CDR3 length: 13; CDR3 protein: CASSLITPDTQYF; CDR3 DNA: TGTGCCAGCAGCTTAATTACCCCAGATACGCAGTATTTT
D gene: TRBD2; V gene: TRBV14; J gene: TRBJ2-2; clone size: .; CDR3 length: 15; CDR3 protein: CASSQGTRSTGELFF; CDR3 DNA: TGTGCCAGCAGCCAAGGGACTAGAAGCACCGGGGAGCTGTTTTTT
D gene: .; V gene: TRBV5-1; J gene: TRBJ2-5; clone size: .; CDR3 length: 13; CDR3 protein: CASSLPMQETQYF; CDR3 DNA: TGCGCCAGCAGCTTGCCGATGCAAGAGACCCAGTACTTC
D gene: TRBD1; V gene: TRBV27; J gene: TRBJ1-4; clone size: .; CDR3 length: 15; CDR3 protein: CASSLTGGLGEKLFF; CDR3 DNA: TGTGCCAGCAGCCTGACAGGGGGGTTGGGTGAAAAACTGTTTTTT
D gene: .; V gene: TRBV10-3; J gene: TRBJ1-3; clone size: .; CDR3 length: 16; CDR3 protein: CAISESRAGAGNTIYF; CDR3 DNA: TGTGCCATCAGTGAGTCTAGGGCAGGAGCTGGAAACACCATATATTTT
D gene: TRBD1; V gene: TRBV5-1; J gene: TRBJ1-5; clone size: .; CDR3 length: 18; CDR3 protein: CASSLRGQQSWGNQPQHF; CDR3 DNA: TGCGCCAGCAGCTTGAGGGGACAGCAAAGTTGGGGCAATCAGCCCCAGCATTTT
D gene: TRBD1; V gene: TRBV4-3; J gene: TRBJ2-7; clone size: .; CDR3 length: 18; CDR3 protein: CASSQDFAPTGFTYEQYF; CDR3 DNA: TGCGCCAGCAGCCAAGATTTCGCCCCGACAGGGTTTACCTACGAGCAGTACTTC
D gene: TRBD2; V gene: TRBV28; J gene: TRBJ2-7; clone size: .; CDR3 length: 14; CDR3 protein: CASTPRGLASEQYF; CDR3 DNA: TGTGCCAGCACCCCTAGGGGACTAGCGAGCGAGCAGTACTTC
D gene: TRBD2; V gene: TRBV5-6; J gene: TRBJ2-1; clone size: once; CDR3 length: 17; CDR3 protein: CASSLSGRALSYNEQFF; CDR3 DNA: TGTGCCAGCAGCTTGAGCGGGAGGGCCCTATCCTACAATGAGCAGTTCTTC
D gene: .; V gene: TRBV25-1; J gene: TRBJ2-5; clone size: .; CDR3 length: 14; CDR3 protein: CASSGPGTGETQYF; CDR3 DNA: TGTGCCAGCAGTGGACCGGGGACTGGGGAGACCCAGTACTTC